The 18 T cell receptor beta chains given below trace back to one sample, sequenced in a study of blood T cells in healthy people across ages. The authors ran a second PCR of 7 to 11 cycles using a sample-barcoded 5' primer and a J-beta primer mix. TCRdb re-called the 5' RACE reads through MiXCR, storing one row per CDR3 protein. The profile shows approximately 810,000 distinct CDR3 sequences, around 34% of them singletons. Sample: blood. The receptors were sampled from a man aged 18 to 29 in good health.

V and J are TRBV6-5 and TRBJ1-2, with D unclear. Trimming took off 5 bases at V and 0 bases at J, with 16 bases between the two ends. From germline, CDR1 is MNHEY and CDR2 SVGAGI. The CDR3 length is 16 residues. The DNA for the CDR3 is TGTGCCAGCAGTCCCCCTTATGTCAGGACTAACTATGGCTACACCTTC. This codes for CASSPPYVRTNYGYTF.

The count of this clonotype is one. This rearrangement joins TRBV7-2 to TRBJ1-3; TRBD1 matches at 12 bases. V shed 4 bases, J shed 3 bases, and the junction held 4 bases outside the gene matches. Germline CDR1 and CDR2: SGHTA and FQGNSA. This CDR3 is 16 amino acids long. DNA of the CDR3: TGTGCCAGCAGCTGGGGGACAGGGGGCATTGGAAACACCATATATTTT. It translates to CASSWGTGGIGNTIYF.

This clonotype has just one count. V and J are TRBV6-2 or TRBV6-3 and TRBJ2-7, with D possibly called TRBD1 or TRBD2 (5 bases each). The germline V gene encodes CDR1 MNHEY and CDR2 SVGEGT. Between the trimmed V and J ends, which lost 6 bases and 7 bases, there was a span of 16 bases. This CDR3 spans 13 amino acids. The CDR3 sequence: CASRGPGINEQYF. The CDR3 DNA follows: TGTGCCAGCAGGGGGCCGGGGATAAATGAGCAGTACTTC.

V usage is TRBV12-3 or TRBV12-4 and J usage is TRBJ2-2, with 8 bases matching TRBD1. The CDR3 length is 15 residues. V lost 6 bases and J lost 7; bases outside the gene matches: 10. The CDR3: CASSTTGEEFGELFF. CDR3 bases: TGTGCCAGCAGCACGACAGGGGAAGAATTCGGGGAGCTGTTTTTT.

This clonotype was detected a few times. V gene TRBV7-9 combines with J gene TRBJ1-3, with D maybe TRBD1 (6 bases). Germline V lookup: CDR1 SEHNR, CDR2 FQNEAQ (reference sequence). The CDR3 runs 18 residues. Trimming removed 2 bases from V and 0 bases from J, with 17 bases in between. CDR3 protein: CASSLRSNRDLSGNTIYF. CDR3 DNA sequence: TGTGCCAGCAGCTTAAGAAGTAACAGGGACCTCTCTGGAAACACCATATATTTT.

The CDR3 coding sequence is TGCAGCGTTGATAGGGGATTAGGGGCCCAGTACTTC. Protein: CSVDRGLGAQYF. The V gene is TRBV29-1, the J gene TRBJ2-5; TRBD1 is a possible D gene (5 bases). CDR1 is SQVTM, CDR2 ANQGSEA, per germline. This CDR3 comprises 12 residues. With 3 bases removed from V and 9 bases from J, the gap between germline ends came to 14 bases.

This clonotype was recorded a few times. The chain uses TRBV7-2 and TRBJ2-3, with D possibly TRBD2 on 5 matching bases. Germline values: CDR1 SGHTA, CDR2 FQGNSA. The V end lost 3 bases, the J end lost 1 base, and 8 bases lay between the germline ends. The CDR3 sequence is 14 residues long. The CDR3 DNA reads TGTGCCAGCAGCTTCGGGGATCGCACAGATACGCAGTATTTT. Translating it yields CASSFGDRTDTQYF.

In this sample, this clonotype turned up once. V usage is TRBV2 and J usage is TRBJ1-4; no firm D call. The germline V and J ends were trimmed by 5 bases and 8 bases, with 15 bases remaining between them. Germline assignment: CDR1 SNHLY and CDR2 FYNNEI. CDR3 length: 14 amino acids. In DNA, the CDR3 is TGTGCCAGCAGTTCCCAGAGGGTTGGGGAAAAACTGTTTTTT. Protein: CASSSQRVGEKLFF.

The chain has TRBV10-3 and TRBJ2-1, with D tentatively TRBD2 (6 bases). V lost 6 bases to trimming and J lost 5 bases, with 26 bases between them. The CDR3 runs to 18 residues. Germline-derived CDR1 and CDR2 are ENHRY and SYGVKD. The CDR3 region has the DNA TGTGCCATCAGCGTAGGGATCGGAGGGGCCAATTCTGACAATGAGCAGTTCTTC. This gives the protein CAISVGIGGANSDNEQFF.

CDR3 sequence reads: CASRKVGLIYGYTF. The CDR3 DNA reads TGTGCCAGCAGGAAGGTCGGGCTTATATATGGCTACACCTTC. The chain combines TRBV6-4 with TRBJ1-2; D remains unclear. V lost 6 bases, J lost 5 bases, and 16 bases lay in between. Germline loops: CDR1 MRHNA, CDR2 SNTAGT. The CDR3 has 14 amino acids.

V gene TRBV2 combines with J gene TRBJ1-2, with D possibly being TRBD1 (5 bases). This CDR3 is built from 15 residues. In germline, CDR1 is SNHLY, CDR2 FYNNEI. The V end lost 1 base, the J end lost 3 bases, and 12 bases lay between the germline ends. Written as DNA, the CDR3 is TGTGCCAGCAGTGAAGGGGCAGGGCGTGACTATGGCTACACCTTC. The encoded protein is CASSEGAGRDYGYTF. The complete variable domain, with remaining parts taken from reference TRBV2 and TRBJ1-2, reads EPEVTQTPSHQVTQMGQEVILRCVPISNHLYFYWYRQILGQKVEFLVSFYNNEISEKSEIFDDQFSVERPDGSNFTLKIRSTKLEDSAMYFCASSEGAGRDYGYTFGSGTRLTVV.

This clonotype has just a few counts. This rearrangement joins TRBV25-1 to TRBJ1-6; no reliable D call. Germline V lookup: CDR1 MGHDK, CDR2 SYGVNS. Trimming left V 3 bases short and J 10 bases short, with 13 bases between. The CDR3 spans 14 residues. CDR3 sequence reads: CASSEFGDSSPLHF. CDR3 DNA: TGTGCCAGCAGTGAGTTTGGGGATTCCTCACCCCTCCACTTT.

The V call is TRBV4-1, the J call TRBJ1-6; D remains unclear. This CDR3 is built from 13 residues. CDR1 and CDR2 from the germline V gene are MGHRA and YSYEKL. Trimming stripped 0 bases from V and 10 bases from J, with 7 bases between. The CDR3 DNA is TGCGCCAGCAGCCAAGATGTTTGGTCACCCCTCCACTTT. Protein sequence: CASSQDVWSPLHF.

This clonotype was counted between two and nine times. The chain uses TRBV20-1 and TRBJ2-7; no clear D gene. Deletions cut 8 bases from V and 2 bases from J, with 10 bases between. The CDR3 consists of 11 residues. Germline CDR1 is DFQATT and CDR2 is SNEGSKA (reference sequence). CDR3 sequence reads: CSSGRTYEQYF. The CDR3 DNA follows: TGCAGTTCAGGCAGAACCTACGAGCAGTACTTC.

This chain links TRBV6-1 with TRBJ1-2, with unresolved D. V was clipped by 2 bases and J by 0 bases, with 19 bases between them. The germline V gene encodes CDR1 MNHNS and CDR2 SASEGT. The CDR3 contains 18 residues. The CDR3 DNA reads as TGTGCCAGCAGTGAAAGGGCCGACACGGGTATGCCTAACTATGGCTACACCTTC. It is translated as CASSERADTGMPNYGYTF.

V and J are TRBV5-1 and TRBJ2-5, with 9 bases aligning to TRBD1. This CDR3 spans 15 amino acids. J gave up 11 bases and V 4 bases, and 15 bases lay outside the gene matches. Germline assignment: CDR1 SGHRS and CDR2 YFSETQ. This CDR3 reads CASSPTGGVNNEQYF. CDR3 nucleotide sequence: TGCGCCAGCAGCCCAACAGGGGGCGTAAACAATGAGCAGTACTTC.

This clonotype was observed a handful of times. The chain is built from TRBV7-2 and TRBJ1-5; D not resolved. Germline CDR1 is SGHTA and CDR2 is FQGNSA. The CDR3 length is 13 residues. Between the trimmed V and J ends, which lost 2 bases and 3 bases, there was a span of 5 bases. CDR3 nucleotide sequence: TGTGCCAGCAGCTTAATTGCCAATCAGCCCCAGCATTTT. This sequence encodes CASSLIANQPQHF.

V usage is TRBV20-1 and J usage is TRBJ2-3, with 8 bases identical to TRBD2. Germline lookup yields CDR1 DFQATT and CDR2 SNEGSKA (reference sequence). This CDR3 is built from 14 residues. V was clipped by 6 bases and J by 1 base; unmatched bases: 6. As DNA, the CDR3 is TGCAGTGCAGAGACTAGCGTCGGCACAGATACGCAGTATTTT. Translation: CSAETSVGTDTQYF.